This paragraph reports one T cell receptor (beta chain). Some clones are missing from TCRdb's copy, which holds only in-frame ones; the method was immunoSEQ multiplex PCR. The sample has 40,000 to 50,000 clones, 75% to 90% seen once. V dropped 1 base and J dropped 4; count of bases not matched to a gene: 4. The germline V gene encodes CDR1 SNHLY and CDR2 FYNNEI. The CDR3 has 15 amino acids. The data stem from a study of blood T cell repertoires in COVID-19. Whole-study context: COVID-19 samples from acute and convalescent phases originated in the United States, Italy and Spain.

This TCR derives from a human donor in a cohort sampled during active COVID-19. V gene TRBV2 combines with J gene TRBJ1-3; TRBD1 matches 7 bases. Material: peripheral blood. DNA of the CDR3: TGTGCCAGCAGTGAAGTTGACAGGGCCGGAAACACCATATATTTT. It codes for CASSEVDRAGNTIYF.